Listed below are T cell receptor beta chains from one sample, sequenced in a study of T cell repertoires in cytomegalovirus infection. TCRdb re-called the reads through MiXCR, storing one row per CDR3 protein. Of approximately 400,000 distinct CDR3 sequences detected, 25% to 40% appear once; the ten largest clones hold roughly an eighth. The sample was PBMCs. The receptors shown here come from a human donor in good health (CMV status not recorded). Some clones in this sample may be carry-over from other donors' samples. Both conserved end residues are part of each CDR3. The order of the fields is J gene, D gene, V gene, clone size, CDR3 protein, CDR3 DNA. A D gene is named only where the DNA matches it firmly. The size of a clone is reported for some rows only, either as once, few or many, or as a class for expanded clones.

>TRBJ2-1|TRBD1|TRBV27|-
CASTKDRAYNEQLF
TGTGCCAGCACCAAGGACAGGGCCTACAATGAGCAGCTCTTC
>TRBJ2-7|TRBD2|TRBV7-2|-
CASSLASGGLSAYEQYF
TGTGCCAGCAGCTTAGCTAGCGGGGGCCTATCAGCCTACGAGCAGTACTTC
>TRBJ1-2|TRBD1|TRBV7-9|-
CASSAGQGISGYTF
TGTGCCAGCAGCGCGGGACAGGGAATCTCTGGCTACACCTTC
>TRBJ1-1|TRBD1|TRBV3-1|-
CASSRDRGGTEAFF
TGTGCCAGCAGCCGGGACAGAGGTGGCACTGAAGCTTTCTTT
>TRBJ2-3|TRBD2|TRBV7-2|many
CASSPRGGPGDTQYF
TGTGCCAGCAGCCCCCGGGGGGGGCCCGGAGATACGCAGTATTTT
>TRBJ1-2|-|TRBV15|-
CATSRDRADYGYTF
TGTGCCACCAGCAGAGATCGGGCGGACTATGGCTACACCTTC
>TRBJ1-5|-|TRBV20-1|-
CSAIRSRGGNQPQHF
TGCAGTGCTATAAGATCCAGGGGTGGCAATCAGCCCCAGCATTTT
>TRBJ1-2|-|TRBV4-1|few
CASSQDWALNYGYTF
TGCGCCAGCAGCCAAGACTGGGCACTTAACTATGGCTACACCTTC
>TRBJ2-7|-|TRBV6-5|few
CASSPDDPSYEQYF
TGTGCCAGCAGTCCGGACGACCCCTCCTACGAGCAGTACTTC
>TRBJ2-1|TRBD2|TRBV6-2/TRBV6-3|-
CASSLTSGGRNGQFF
TGTGCCAGCAGCCTAACTAGCGGGGGGCGGAATGGGCAGTTCTTC
>TRBJ2-5|-|TRBV6-5|-
CASSYWGTQETQYF
TGTGCCAGCAGTTACTGGGGTACTCAAGAGACCCAGTACTTC
>TRBJ2-2|TRBD2|TRBV6-6|few
CASSYKTSGGARWTGTGELFF
TGTGCCAGCAGTTACAAGACTAGCGGGGGGGCCCGGTGGACCGGGACCGGGGAGCTGTTTTTT
>TRBJ2-3|-|TRBV6-1|few
CASSETLVGTDTQYF
TGTGCCAGCAGTGAAACACTAGTTGGCACAGATACGCAGTATTTT
>TRBJ1-4|TRBD1|TRBV10-3|few
CAPDRGGGKLFF
TGTGCCCCCGACAGGGGAGGGGGAAAACTGTTTTTT
>TRBJ2-3|TRBD2|TRBV7-2|few
CASSIRLAVSTDTQYF
TGTGCCAGCAGCATAAGACTAGCAGTAAGCACAGATACGCAGTATTTT
>TRBJ2-5|-|TRBV7-6|few
CASSFIGQQETQYF
TGTGCCAGCAGCTTTATCGGACAGCAAGAGACCCAGTACTTC
>TRBJ2-3|TRBD2|TRBV15|-
CATSRDPGGVTDTQYF
TGTGCCACCAGCAGAGATCCGGGGGGGGTGACAGATACGCAGTATTTT
>TRBJ1-1|-|TRBV29-1|-
CSVGVGRGGSDAFF
TGCAGCGTTGGGGTGGGCAGGGGTGGGTCTGACGCTTTCTTT
>TRBJ1-1|-|TRBV7-2|many
CASSQTGRMNTEAFF
TGTGCCAGCAGCCAAACTGGACGGATGAACACTGAAGCTTTCTTT
>TRBJ2-3|TRBD2|TRBV4-1|few
CASRSTSGPIQLTYTQYF
TGCGCCAGCAGGTCGACTAGCGGTCCTATACAGCTTACGTATACGCAGTATTTT
>TRBJ1-2|TRBD1|TRBV6-1|-
CASRYTGVAGYTF
TGTGCCAGCAGATATACAGGGGTCGCCGGCTACACCTTC
>TRBJ2-2|-|TRBV12-3/TRBV12-4|few
CASSSYLRSGANTGELFF
TGTGCCAGCAGTTCTTACCTCCGCAGCGGCGCGAACACCGGGGAGCTGTTTTTT
>TRBJ2-1|TRBD2|TRBV4-1|-
CASSHSGTSGGNEQFF
TGTGCCAGCAGCCATTCCGGGACTAGCGGGGGAAATGAGCAGTTCTTC
>TRBJ2-3|-|TRBV5-6|-
CASSIPEDTQYF
TGTGCCAGCAGCATACCCGAAGATACGCAGTATTTT
>TRBJ1-2|-|TRBV27|-
CASSQGQRGTLTF
TGTGCCAGCAGTCAAGGACAGCGAGGAACTCTTACCTTC
>TRBJ2-7|TRBD1|TRBV4-1|-
CASSPSDRVDEQYF
TGTGCCAGCAGCCCTTCGGACAGGGTCGACGAGCAGTACTTC
>TRBJ1-1|-|TRBV10-3|many
CAISELPVTEAFF
TGTGCCATCAGTGAGTTACCGGTCACTGAAGCTTTCTTT
>TRBJ2-5|-|TRBV7-6|many
CASSLVGSGGTQYF
TGTGCCAGCAGCTTAGTTGGCTCAGGCGGGACCCAGTACTTC
>TRBJ1-1|-|TRBV6-2/TRBV6-3|-
CASRGRTEAFF
TGTGCCAGCAGGGGGAGGACTGAAGCTTTCTTT
>TRBJ1-5|TRBD1|TRBV7-2|few
CASSLVAEGALQPQHF
TGTGCCAGCAGCTTAGTAGCGGAGGGGGCGCTTCAGCCCCAGCATTTT
>TRBJ1-1|TRBD1|TRBV6-2/TRBV6-3|-
CASSSHQGASEAFF
TGTGCCAGCAGCTCCCACCAGGGGGCATCTGAAGCTTTCTTT
>TRBJ1-4|TRBD1|TRBV19|-
CASSRVGTDNEKLFF
TGTGCCAGTAGTAGAGTCGGGACAGACAATGAAAAACTGTTTTTT
>TRBJ2-3|TRBD2|TRBV7-4|-
CASSLSGGKDTQYF
TGTGCCAGCAGCCTTAGCGGGGGGAAAGATACGCAGTATTTT
>TRBJ2-3|TRBD2|TRBV12-3/TRBV12-4|-
CASSVGTSTQYF
TGTGCCAGCAGTGTAGGGACTAGCACGCAGTATTTT
>TRBJ1-5|-|TRBV20-1|-
CSARDVQGNQPQHF
TGCAGTGCTAGAGATGTCCAAGGAAATCAGCCCCAGCATTTT
>TRBJ2-1|TRBD1|TRBV7-2|few
CASSLPRTGNNEQFF
TGTGCCAGCAGCTTACCCCGGACAGGGAACAATGAGCAGTTCTTC
>TRBJ2-3|-|TRBV5-6|many
CASSLELATDTQYF
TGTGCCAGCAGCTTGGAACTAGCTACAGATACGCAGTATTTT
>TRBJ2-3|-|TRBV6-8|-
CDSRGGGRDTQYF
TGTGACAGCAGAGGGGGAGGGCGAGATACGCAGTATTTT
>TRBJ1-3|TRBD1|TRBV7-9|-
CASSFPIRPGQGSSGNTIYF
TGTGCCAGCAGCTTCCCAATTAGACCGGGACAGGGGAGCTCTGGAAACACCATATATTTT
>TRBJ2-3|TRBD2|TRBV2|-
CASSEASGGYTQYF
TGTGCCAGCAGTGAAGCGTCCGGGGGGTATACGCAGTATTTT